This entry concerns a single T cell receptor beta chain. These data are taken from a study of technical replicates of blood from several donors. This CDR3 comprises 12 residues. Germline V gene data show CDR1 as GTSNPN and CDR2 as SVGIG (reference sequence). The ends were cut back, 2 bases at V and 10 bases at J, with 14 bases in the middle. Measured with immunoSEQ multiplex PCR; TCRdb has only the in-frame clones, and not every one. Altogether 75,000 or so clones are present, roughly 93% being singletons, with the ten largest covering approximately 0.37%. The chain employs TRBV30 and TRBJ1-1, with D maybe TRBD1 (6 bases). Sequencing was carried out using T cells isolated from PBMCs. The clonotype comes from a human donor in good health. CDR3 DNA: TGTGCCTGGAGTAGCACAGGGCTTATAGCTTTCTTT. Translated, it gives CAWSSTGLIAFF.